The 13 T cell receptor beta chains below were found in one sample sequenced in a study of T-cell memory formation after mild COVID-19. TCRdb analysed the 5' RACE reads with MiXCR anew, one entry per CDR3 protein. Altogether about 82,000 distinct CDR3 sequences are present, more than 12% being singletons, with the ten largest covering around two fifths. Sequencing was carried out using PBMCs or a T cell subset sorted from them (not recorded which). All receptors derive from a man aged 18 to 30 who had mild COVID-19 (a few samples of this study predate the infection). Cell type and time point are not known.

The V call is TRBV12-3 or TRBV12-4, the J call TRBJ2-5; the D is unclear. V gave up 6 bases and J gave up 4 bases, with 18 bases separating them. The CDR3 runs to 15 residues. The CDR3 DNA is TGTGCCAGCAGCCTTAGGCGCAGGTGGGGAGAGACCCAGTACTTC. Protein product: CASSLRRRWGETQYF.

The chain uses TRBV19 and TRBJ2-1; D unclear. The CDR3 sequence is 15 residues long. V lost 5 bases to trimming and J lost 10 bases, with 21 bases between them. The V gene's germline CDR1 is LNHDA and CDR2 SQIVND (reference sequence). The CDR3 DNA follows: TGTGCCAGTAGTGTGTCCAGTTCCCCCCGATGGGAGCAGTTCTTC. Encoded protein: CASSVSSSPRWEQFF.

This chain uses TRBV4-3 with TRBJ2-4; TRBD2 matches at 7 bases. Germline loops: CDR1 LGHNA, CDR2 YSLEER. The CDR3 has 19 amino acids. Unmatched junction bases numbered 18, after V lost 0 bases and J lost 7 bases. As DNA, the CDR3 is TGCGCCAGCAGCCAAGATCTTCGCAGGCAAGTTGCCGGGAGGAACATTCAGTACTTC. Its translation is CASSQDLRRQVAGRNIQYF.

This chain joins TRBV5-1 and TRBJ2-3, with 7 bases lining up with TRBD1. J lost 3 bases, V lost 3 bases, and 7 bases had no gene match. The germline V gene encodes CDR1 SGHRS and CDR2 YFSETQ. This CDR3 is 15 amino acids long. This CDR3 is CASSWTAGGTDTQYF. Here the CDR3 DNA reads TGCGCCAGCAGCTGGACCGCAGGGGGTACAGATACGCAGTATTTT. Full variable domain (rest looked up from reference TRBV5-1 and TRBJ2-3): KAGVTQTPRYLIKTRGQQVTLSCSPISGHRSVSWYQQTPGQGLQFLFEYFSETQRNKGNFPGRFSGRQFSNSRSEMNVSTLELGDSALYLCASSWTAGGTDTQYFGPGTRLTVL.

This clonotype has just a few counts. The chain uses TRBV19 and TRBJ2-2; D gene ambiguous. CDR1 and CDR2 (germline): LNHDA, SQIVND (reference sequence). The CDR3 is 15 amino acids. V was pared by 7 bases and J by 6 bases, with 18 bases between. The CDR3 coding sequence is TGTGCCAGTATCTTGCCCCCTTTTGATGCCGGGGAGCTGTTTTTT. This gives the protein CASILPPFDAGELFF.

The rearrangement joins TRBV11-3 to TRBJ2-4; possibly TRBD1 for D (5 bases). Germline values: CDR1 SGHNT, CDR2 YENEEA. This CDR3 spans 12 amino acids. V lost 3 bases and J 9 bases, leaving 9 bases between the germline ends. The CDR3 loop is CASSFREGIQYF. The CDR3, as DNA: TGTGCCAGCAGCTTCAGGGAAGGCATTCAGTACTTC.

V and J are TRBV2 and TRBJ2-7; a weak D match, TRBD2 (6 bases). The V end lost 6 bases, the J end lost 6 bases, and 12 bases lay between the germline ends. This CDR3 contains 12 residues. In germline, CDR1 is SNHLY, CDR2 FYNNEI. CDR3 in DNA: TGTGCCAGCAGGAGGTTGGGGGGCGAGCAGTACGTC. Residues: CASRRLGGEQYV.

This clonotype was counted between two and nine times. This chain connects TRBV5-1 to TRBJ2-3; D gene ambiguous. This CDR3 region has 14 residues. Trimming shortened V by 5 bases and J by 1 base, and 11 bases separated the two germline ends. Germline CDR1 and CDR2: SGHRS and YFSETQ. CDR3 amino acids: CASRSETGTDTQYF. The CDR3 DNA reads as TGCGCCAGCAGGAGCGAGACGGGCACAGATACGCAGTATTTT.

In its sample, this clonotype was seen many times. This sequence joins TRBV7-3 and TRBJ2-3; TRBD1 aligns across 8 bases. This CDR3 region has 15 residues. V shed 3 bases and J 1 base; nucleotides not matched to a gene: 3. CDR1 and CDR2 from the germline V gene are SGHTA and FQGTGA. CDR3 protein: CASSLGQAGTDTQYF. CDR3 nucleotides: TGTGCCAGCAGCTTGGGACAGGCGGGCACAGATACGCAGTATTTT.

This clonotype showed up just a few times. This chain's CDR3 is CASSQEAGVSSYNEQFF. The CDR3 DNA follows: TGTGCCAGCAGCCAGGAGGCGGGCGTATCCTCCTACAATGAGCAGTTCTTC. This sequence joins TRBV4-2 and TRBJ2-1; maybe TRBD2 (5 bases). The germline V and J ends were trimmed by 3 bases and 0 bases, with 15 bases remaining between them. CDR1 is LGHNA and CDR2 is YNFKEQ in the germline V gene. This CDR3 region has 17 residues.

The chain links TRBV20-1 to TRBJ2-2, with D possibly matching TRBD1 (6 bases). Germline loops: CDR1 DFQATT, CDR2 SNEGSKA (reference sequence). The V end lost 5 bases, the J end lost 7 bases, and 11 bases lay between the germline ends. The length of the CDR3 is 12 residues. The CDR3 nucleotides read TGCAGTGCTGGGGGCTGGGGCGGGGAGCTGTTTTTT. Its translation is CSAGGWGGELFF.

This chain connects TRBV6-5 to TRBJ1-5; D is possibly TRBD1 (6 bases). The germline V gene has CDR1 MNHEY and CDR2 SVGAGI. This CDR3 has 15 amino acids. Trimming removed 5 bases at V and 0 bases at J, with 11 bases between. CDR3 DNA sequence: TGTGCCAGCAGTAGCCTAGGGGGTAGCAATCAGCCCCAGCATTTT. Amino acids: CASSSLGGSNQPQHF.

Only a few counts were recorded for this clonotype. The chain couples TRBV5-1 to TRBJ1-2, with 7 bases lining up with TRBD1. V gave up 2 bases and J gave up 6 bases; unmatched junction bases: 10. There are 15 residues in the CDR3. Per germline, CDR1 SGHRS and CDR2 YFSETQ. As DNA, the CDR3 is TGCGCCAGCAGCTTCGAAAGGACAGGAGACGATGGCTACACCTTC. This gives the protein CASSFERTGDDGYTF.